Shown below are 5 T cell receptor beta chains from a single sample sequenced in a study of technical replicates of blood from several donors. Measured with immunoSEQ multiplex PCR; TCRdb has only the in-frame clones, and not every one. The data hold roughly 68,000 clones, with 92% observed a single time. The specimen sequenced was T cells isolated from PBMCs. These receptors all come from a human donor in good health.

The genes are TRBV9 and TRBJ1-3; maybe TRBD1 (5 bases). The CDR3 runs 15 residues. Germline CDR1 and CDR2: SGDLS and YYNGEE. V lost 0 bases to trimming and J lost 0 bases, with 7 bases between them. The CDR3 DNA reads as TGTGCCAGCAGCGTAGCCAGGGCCTCTGGAAACACCATATATTTT. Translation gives CASSVARASGNTIYF. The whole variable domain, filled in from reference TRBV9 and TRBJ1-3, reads DSGVTQTPKHLITATGQRVTLRCSPRSGDLSVYWYQQSLDQGLQFLIQYYNGEERAKGNILERFSAQQFPDLHSELNLSSLELGDSALYFCASSVARASGNTIYFGEGSWLTVV.

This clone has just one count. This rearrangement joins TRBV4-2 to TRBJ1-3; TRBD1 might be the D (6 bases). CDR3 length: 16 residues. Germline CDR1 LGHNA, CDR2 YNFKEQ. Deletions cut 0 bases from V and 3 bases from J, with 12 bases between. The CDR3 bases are TGTGCCAGCAGCCAAGATGTGGGGGCTGTTGGAAACACCATATATTTT. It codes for CASSQDVGAVGNTIYF.

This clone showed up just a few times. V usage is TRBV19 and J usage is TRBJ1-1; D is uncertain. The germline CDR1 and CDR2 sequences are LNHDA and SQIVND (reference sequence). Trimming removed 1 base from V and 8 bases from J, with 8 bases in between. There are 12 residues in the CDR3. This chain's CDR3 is CASSIGTVEAFF. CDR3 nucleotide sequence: TGTGCCAGTAGTATAGGAACAGTCGAAGCTTTCTTT.

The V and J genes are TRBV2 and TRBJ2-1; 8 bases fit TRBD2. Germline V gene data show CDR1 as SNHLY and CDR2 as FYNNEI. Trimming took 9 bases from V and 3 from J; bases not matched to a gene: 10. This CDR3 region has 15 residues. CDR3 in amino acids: CARSVAGGVYNEQFF. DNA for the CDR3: TGTGCCAGGTCGGTGGCGGGGGGAGTCTACAATGAGCAGTTCTTC.

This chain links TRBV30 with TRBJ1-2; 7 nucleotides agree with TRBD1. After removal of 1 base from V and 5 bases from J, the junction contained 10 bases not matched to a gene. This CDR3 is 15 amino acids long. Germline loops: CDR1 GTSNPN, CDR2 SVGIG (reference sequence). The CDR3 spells CAWSGPVSGQYGYTF. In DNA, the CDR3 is TGTGCCTGGAGTGGTCCAGTCTCGGGACAGTATGGCTACACCTTC.